One and the same sample provided the 22 T cell receptor beta chains below, sequenced in a study of blood T cell repertoires in COVID-19. This table comes from immunoSEQ multiplex PCR, and its TCRdb copy is limited to in-frame clones, with some not included. This sample has around 380,000 clones, with approximately 80% found just once. Sequencing was performed on peripheral blood. These receptors originate from a human donor with acute or convalescent COVID-19. The donor label of this sample is uncertain.

This sequence joins TRBV7-2 and TRBJ1-2; tentative D call: TRBD1 (6 bases). Germline V gene sequence: CDR1 SGHTA, CDR2 FQGNSA. The CDR3 is made up of 14 amino acids. V was trimmed by 9 bases and J by 0 bases, leaving 14 bases between them. The CDR3 DNA follows: TGTGCCAGTAGAGGGACACTAGCTAACTATGGCTACACCTTC. Translated: CASRGTLANYGYTF.

The rearrangement joins TRBV10-2 to TRBJ1-1; D not certain. The germline gives CDR1 WSHSY, CDR2 SAAADI. Trimming took off 8 bases at V and 4 bases at J, with 11 bases between the two ends. The CDR3 has 12 residues. The DNA for the CDR3 is TGCGCCAGCCTTAAAACGGTCACTGAAGCTTTCTTT. Translating gives CASLKTVTEAFF.

The V call is TRBV5-1, the J call TRBJ2-6; perhaps TRBD1 as D (6 bases). The CDR3 is made up of 15 amino acids. CDR1 is SGHRS and CDR2 is YFSETQ in the germline V gene. Trimming cost V 2 bases and J 1 base, with 7 bases left between them. The CDR3 DNA sequence: TGCGCCAGCAGCTTAAGGGGGTCTGGGGCCAACGTCCTGACTTTC. This encodes CASSLRGSGANVLTF.

This chain joins TRBV7-8 and TRBJ2-1; D is unclear. There are 14 residues in the CDR3. V shed 3 bases and J shed 6 bases, with 12 bases lying between them. CDR1 SGHVS and CDR2 FQNEAQ come from the germline V gene. CDR3 region: CASSFGQFFNEQFF. CDR3 nucleotides: TGTGCCAGCAGCTTTGGTCAGTTCTTCAATGAGCAGTTCTTC.

Here the CDR3 reads CASSMGPAQETQYF. The CDR3 DNA reads as TGTGCCAGTAGTATGGGCCCAGCTCAAGAGACCCAGTACTTC. The V gene is TRBV19, the J gene TRBJ2-5; D remains unclear. V gave up 3 bases and J gave up 2 bases, with 10 bases separating them. CDR1 is LNHDA and CDR2 is SQIVND in the germline V gene (reference sequence). This CDR3 has 14 residues.

The chain employs TRBV19 and TRBJ2-1, with 7 bases that match TRBD2. This CDR3 has 16 residues. In germline, CDR1 is LNHDA, CDR2 SQIVND (reference sequence). The trim removed 1 base at V and 4 bases at J, leaving 7 bases unmatched. CDR3 in amino acids: CASSIGGLPGYNEQFF. The CDR3 bases are TGTGCCAGTAGTATAGGGGGACTACCGGGATACAATGAGCAGTTCTTC.

This sequence joins TRBV28 and TRBJ2-4, with TRBD2 as a possible D gene (7 bases). This CDR3 spans 16 amino acids. V was clipped by 3 bases and J by 2 bases, with 14 bases between them. Germline V gives CDR1 MDHEN, CDR2 SYDVKM. CDR3 region: CASSLGGQYTKNIQYF. The CDR3 nucleotides are TGTGCCAGCAGTTTGGGGGGGCAATATACCAAAAACATTCAGTACTTC.

In this sample, this clone turned up a few times. The gene calls are TRBV10-3 and TRBJ1-3; D uncertain. In germline, CDR1 is ENHRY, CDR2 SYGVKD. Trimming removed 3 bases at V and 0 bases at J, with 12 bases between. The CDR3 contains 16 residues. Written as DNA, the CDR3 is TGTGCCATCAGTGAATTCGAAACATTCTCTGGAAACACCATATATTTT. Translation: CAISEFETFSGNTIYF.

The chain has TRBV2 and TRBJ1-5; D perhaps matches TRBD1 (6 bases). The germline V gene encodes CDR1 SNHLY and CDR2 FYNNEI. This CDR3 contains 14 residues. V was clipped by 4 bases and J by 4 bases, with 11 bases between them. The CDR3 spells CASSGGGGNQPQHF. The CDR3, as DNA: TGTGCCAGCAGTGGCGGGGGCGGGAATCAGCCCCAGCATTTT.

The chain couples TRBV5-4 to TRBJ1-1; TRBD1 matches 7 bases. Unmatched junction bases numbered 5, after V lost 3 bases and J lost 0 bases. Germline CDR1 is SGHNT and CDR2 is YYREEE (reference sequence). The CDR3 is 15 residues long. CDR3 in DNA: TGTGCCAGCAGCTCCCGGACAGGACTGAACACTGAAGCTTTCTTT. As protein: CASSSRTGLNTEAFF.

The chain combines TRBV20-1 with TRBJ2-1; possible D gene TRBD1, 5 bases. The V gene lost 5 bases and the J gene lost 10 bases, with 6 bases spanning the gap. This CDR3 has 9 amino acids. Germline-derived CDR1 and CDR2 are DFQATT and SNEGSKA (reference sequence). The CDR3 DNA reads as TGCAGTGCTCACAGGGAGCAGTTCTTC. This codes for CSAHREQFF.

This chain links TRBV21-1 with TRBJ2-1; the DNA was not used to check the table's D call, TRBD2. TRBV21-1 is annotated as a pseudogene. The CDR3 runs to 16 residues. The CDR3 DNA reads TGTGCCAGCAGCTTGCAACTAGCGGGAGTGGGTAATGAGCAGTTCTTC. Translated: CASSLQLAGVGNEQFF.

This clone occurred once. The chain combines TRBV7-9 with TRBJ2-4, with 12 nucleotides matching TRBD2. V gave up 5 bases and J gave up 0 bases; unmatched junction bases: 8. Germline loops: CDR1 SEHNR, CDR2 FQNEAQ (reference sequence). The CDR3 contains 18 residues. CDR3 in amino acids: CASSPRTSGKVAKNIQYF. DNA for the CDR3: TGTGCCAGCAGCCCCCGGACTAGCGGGAAGGTAGCCAAAAACATTCAGTACTTC.

The chain couples TRBV2 to TRBJ1-6; no clear D. Between the trimmed V and J ends, which lost 7 bases and 0 bases, there was a span of 13 bases. CDR3 length: 16 residues. Germline CDR1 is SNHLY and CDR2 is FYNNEI. The CDR3 DNA reads TGTGCCAGCAAAGGAGACTACAACTCCTATAATTCACCCCTCCACTTT. Translated: CASKGDYNSYNSPLHF. The full variable domain, in which reference TRBV2 and TRBJ1-6 provide the parts outside the CDR3, is EPEVTQTPSHQVTQMGQEVILRCVPISNHLYFYWYRQILGQKVEFLVSFYNNEISEKSEIFDDQFSVERPDGSNFTLKIRSTKLEDSAMYFCASKGDYNSYNSPLHFGNGTRLTVT.

About this clone: Other nucleotide sequences from this sample produce the same CDR3. V is TRBV4-1 and J is TRBJ1-5, with a weak D call TRBD1 (5 bases). CDR1 and CDR2 (germline): MGHRA, YSYEKL. CDR3 length: 14 amino acids. V shed 4 bases and J shed 0 bases, with 7 bases lying between them. The CDR3 sequence: CASSPQVSNQPQHF. The CDR3 nucleotides are TGCGCCAGCAGCCCACAGGTTAGCAATCAGCCCCAGCATTTT.

The CDR3 here is CASSLASSGSYNEQFF. CDR3 nucleotide sequence: TGTGCCAGCAGCTTAGCTAGTAGCGGGAGTTACAATGAGCAGTTCTTC. The chain employs TRBV7-2 and TRBJ2-1; 9 bases match TRBD2. The CDR3 is 16 residues long. In germline, CDR1 is SGHTA, CDR2 FQGNSA. The V segment lost 0 bases and the J segment 4 bases; nucleotides outside the gene matches: 4.

The V call is TRBV30, the J call TRBJ1-6; D is possibly TRBD1 (6 bases). Germline values: CDR1 GTSNPN, CDR2 SVGIG (reference sequence). V dropped 3 bases and J dropped 8 bases, with 14 bases sitting between them. The CDR3 is 14 residues long. The CDR3 nucleotides read TGTGCCTGGAGCTCGAGGGGGTTCTATTCACCCCTCCACTTT. Its protein product is CAWSSRGFYSPLHF.

V is TRBV29-1 and J is TRBJ2-5; possibly TRBD2 for D (5 bases). CDR1 is SQVTM, CDR2 ANQGSEA, per germline. The CDR3 loop spans 13 amino acids. Trimming cost V 2 bases and J 5 bases, with 12 bases left between them. This CDR3 reads CSVELSGWETQYF. CDR3 in DNA: TGCAGCGTTGAATTGTCGGGGTGGGAGACCCAGTACTTC.

This clone has a single count. V and J are TRBV4-2 and TRBJ2-2; D possibly corresponds to TRBD2 (5 bases). CDR1 and CDR2 from the germline V gene are LGHNA and YNFKEQ. V was shortened by 2 bases and J by 5 bases, with 9 bases between the two germline ends. The CDR3 loop spans 14 amino acids. DNA for the CDR3: TGTGCCAGCAGCCAACCTGGCGGGACCGGGGAGCTGTTTTTT. This encodes CASSQPGGTGELFF.

This rearrangement joins TRBV19 to TRBJ2-7, with TRBD2 matching over 7 bases. The J segment lost 0 bases and the V segment lost 5 bases, leaving 10 bases of the junction unmatched. Germline V lookup: CDR1 LNHDA, CDR2 SQIVND (reference sequence). CDR3 length: 16 amino acids. CDR3 sequence (DNA): TGTGCCAGTAGTTCCCTTTGGGGCGGGAGCTCCTACGAGCAGTACTTC. Amino acids: CASSSLWGGSSYEQYF.

This clone was observed once. DNA for the CDR3: TGTGCCAGCTCACTTGGACAGGGGCCACAAGAGACCCAGTACTTC. Amino acid sequence: CASSLGQGPQETQYF. The V call is TRBV18, the J call TRBJ2-5, with TRBD1 matching 9 bases. The V gene end was trimmed by 4 bases and the J gene end by 2 bases; junction bases not matched to a gene: 5. Germline V gives CDR1 KGHSH, CDR2 LQKENI. This CDR3 is 15 amino acids long.

The rearrangement links TRBV29-1 to TRBJ1-2; tentatively, D is TRBD1 (5 bases). The CDR3 runs 12 residues. V was cut by 7 bases and J by 4 bases, with 13 bases left in between. Germline-derived CDR1 and CDR2 are SQVTM and ANQGSEA. CDR3 sequence: CSAITGSYGYTF. CDR3 coding DNA: TGCAGCGCCATTACAGGATCCTATGGCTACACCTTC.